This passage covers 2 T cell receptor beta chains from one sample sequenced in a study of shared clonotypes between healthy human individuals. Using immunoSEQ multiplex PCR, the repertoire was profiled, and TCRdb retains in-frame clones only, with some absent. The sample consists of over 2,000,000 clones, about 94% of them appearing once. Terminally differentiated effector memory CD45RA+ cells were excluded by CCR7 positive selection of CD45RO-negative cells. Source material: naive CD8+ T cells from PBMCs. The receptors come from a man younger than 30 in good health. Some clones in this sample may be carry-over from other donors' samples.

Here the CDR3 DNA reads TGTGCCAGCAGCTACCAACCCTACGAGCAGTACTTC. Protein: CASSYQPYEQYF. The chain joins TRBV11-2 to TRBJ2-7; D is uncertain. V gave up 4 bases and J gave up 2 bases, with 6 bases separating them. Germline assignment: CDR1 SGHAT and CDR2 FQNNGV. The CDR3 has 12 residues.

J is TRBJ2-4 and V is TRBV5-6; D possibly corresponds to TRBD2 (6 bases). The germline gives CDR1 SGHDT, CDR2 YYEEEE. V lost 3 bases, J lost 2 bases, and 9 bases lay in between. CDR3 length: 14 amino acids. This CDR3 is CASSWGRTKNIQYF. In nucleotides, the CDR3 is TGTGCCAGCAGCTGGGGGAGGACCAAAAACATTCAGTACTTC.